This record covers a single TCR beta chain. Only in-frame clones appear in the TCRdb table, and some are missing; sequencing was by immunoSEQ multiplex PCR. Here the sample spans a few hundred thousand clones, 85% to 90% being singletons. The entry originates in a study of blood T cell repertoires in COVID-19. Trimming shortened V by 6 bases and J by 4 bases, and 13 bases separated the two germline ends. This CDR3 region has 14 residues. This TCR came from a man younger than 45 who had recovered from COVID-19. The source material was PBMCs or T cells enriched from blood (not recorded which). The gene calls are TRBV23-1 and TRBJ1-5; D possibly corresponds to TRBD1 (6 bases). TRBV23-1 is reported as an ORF; its role is uncertain. The CDR3 DNA is TGCGCCAGCAGAAGACAGGAAGAAAATCAGCCCCAGCATTTT. It translates to CASRRQEENQPQHF.